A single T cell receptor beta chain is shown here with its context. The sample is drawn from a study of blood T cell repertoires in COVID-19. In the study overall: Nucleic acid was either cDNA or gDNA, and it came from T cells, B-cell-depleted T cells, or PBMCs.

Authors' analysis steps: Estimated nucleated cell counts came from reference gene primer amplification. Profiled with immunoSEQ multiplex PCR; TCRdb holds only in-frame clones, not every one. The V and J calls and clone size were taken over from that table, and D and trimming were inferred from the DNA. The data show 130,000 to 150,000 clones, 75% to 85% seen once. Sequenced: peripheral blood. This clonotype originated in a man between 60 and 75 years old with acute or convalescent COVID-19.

The CDR3 loop reads CASSVFGTGNQPQHF. CDR3 DNA: TGTGCCAGCAGCGTCTTCGGGACAGGAAATCAGCCCCAGCATTTT. The rearrangement links TRBV2 to TRBJ1-5; 8 bases are a match to TRBD1. The germline V gene encodes CDR1 SNHLY and CDR2 FYNNEI. This CDR3 comprises 15 residues. V lost 6 bases, J lost 4 bases, and 8 bases stayed unmatched. Complete variable domain (other parts from reference TRBV2 and TRBJ1-5): EPEVTQTPSHQVTQMGQEVILRCVPISNHLYFYWYRQILGQKVEFLVSFYNNEISEKSEIFDDQFSVERPDGSNFTLKIRSTKLEDSAMYFCASSVFGTGNQPQHFGDGTRLSIL.